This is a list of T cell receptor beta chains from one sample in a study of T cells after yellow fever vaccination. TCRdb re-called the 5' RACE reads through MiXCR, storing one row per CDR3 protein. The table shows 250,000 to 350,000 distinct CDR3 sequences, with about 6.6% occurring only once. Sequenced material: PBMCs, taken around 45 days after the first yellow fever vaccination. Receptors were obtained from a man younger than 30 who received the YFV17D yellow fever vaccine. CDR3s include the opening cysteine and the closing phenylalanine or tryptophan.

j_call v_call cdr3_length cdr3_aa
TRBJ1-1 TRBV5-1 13 CASSLDPTAEAFF
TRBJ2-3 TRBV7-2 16 CASRRRLVEGTDTQYF
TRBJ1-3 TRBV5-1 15 CASSYVGISGNTIYF
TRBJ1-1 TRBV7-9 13 CASSSKRDSEAFF
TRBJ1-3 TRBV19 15 CASRPTDYSGNTIYF
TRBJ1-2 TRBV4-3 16 CASSRRGQAGAHGYTF
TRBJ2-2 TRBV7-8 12 CASGPRAGELFF
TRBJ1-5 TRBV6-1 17 CASSSSPIRFSNQPQHF
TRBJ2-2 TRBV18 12 CASSPRTGELFF
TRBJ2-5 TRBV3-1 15 CATSQRNMPAETQYF
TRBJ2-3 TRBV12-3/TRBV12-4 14 CASSLGSSRDTQYF